The 32 T cell receptor beta chains presented below share a single source sample, sequenced in a study of T cells in Graves' hyperthyroidism and ophthalmopathy. It was RNA transcripts that yielded the amplified TCR beta CDR3 regions. Primed by the HTBI set, a first-round RT-PCR was run on the TCR CDR3. TCRdb ran MiXCR on the multiplex PCR reads and lists one entry per CDR3 protein. Here the sample spans under 700,000 distinct CDR3 sequences, about half being singletons. Source material: peripheral blood or thyroid tissue (not recorded which). These receptors all come from a woman aged 18-35 years with Graves' hyperthyroidism.

The chain joins TRBV29-1 to TRBJ1-2; 9 bases align to TRBD1. The ends lost 3 bases at V and 5 bases at J; junction bases unmatched: 7. CDR1 is SQVTM, CDR2 ANQGSEA, per germline. This CDR3 contains 14 residues. Here the CDR3 reads CSVDYRGLRYGYTF. In nucleotides, the CDR3 is TGCAGCGTTGATTACAGGGGGCTAAGATATGGCTACACCTTC.

The chain joins TRBV6-5 to TRBJ2-7; no definite D call. Trimming stripped 2 bases from V and 2 bases from J, with 13 bases between. The CDR3 has 15 amino acids. CDR1 is MNHEY, CDR2 SVGAGI, per germline. CDR3 region: CASSYIDSYPYEQYF. The CDR3 nucleotides are TGTGCCAGCAGTTACATCGATAGTTACCCCTACGAGCAGTACTTC.

There are many counts of this clonotype. This sequence joins TRBV29-1 and TRBJ2-7, with D perhaps TRBD2 (6 bases). CDR1 is SQVTM and CDR2 is ANQGSEA in the germline V gene. Trimming took 4 bases from V and 0 from J, leaving 16 bases between them. CDR3 length: 15 residues. The CDR3 loop reads CSVVVSGGFSYEQYF. The CDR3 DNA is TGCAGCGTTGTGGTTAGCGGAGGGTTCTCCTACGAGCAGTACTTC.

This clonotype has more than one count but fewer than ten. J is TRBJ1-5 and V is TRBV19; maybe TRBD1 (5 bases). Trimming removed 9 bases at V and 2 bases at J, with 17 bases between. The CDR3 spans 15 residues. Germline assignment: CDR1 LNHDA and CDR2 SQIVND (reference sequence). The CDR3 DNA is TGTGCCAGCAATGGGGCGGGTTTAGGCAATCAGCCCCAGCATTTT. It translates to CASNGAGLGNQPQHF.

V usage is TRBV7-3 and J usage is TRBJ2-7, with a tentative D call TRBD1 (6 bases). Germline CDR1 is SGHTA and CDR2 is FQGTGA. V lost 6 bases and J 2 bases, leaving 11 bases between the germline ends. The CDR3 totals 13 residues. The CDR3 nucleotides are TGTGCCAGCAGGCGACAGGTAACCTACGAGCAGTACTTC. Its translation is CASRRQVTYEQYF. The variable domain in full, completed from reference TRBV7-3 and TRBJ2-7, reads GAGVSQTPSNKVTEKGKYVELRCDPISGHTALYWYRQSLGQGPEFLIYFQGTGAADDSGLPNDRFFAVRPEGSVSTLKIQRTERGDSAVYLCASRRQVTYEQYFGPGTRLTVT.

This clonotype has a single count. The CDR3: CASNRKPGQGYYEQYF. The CDR3 DNA is TGTGCCAGCAACCGAAAACCGGGACAGGGCTACTACGAGCAGTACTTC. The V call is TRBV5-6, the J call TRBJ2-7, with 9 bases matching TRBD1. Germline V CDR1 and CDR2: SGHDT, YYEEEE. The V and J ends lost 6 bases and 3 bases, in that order; junction bases with no gene match: 13. This CDR3 is built from 16 residues.

The chain links TRBV2 to TRBJ1-5; the match to TRBD1 covers 8 bases. Germline-derived CDR1 and CDR2 are SNHLY and FYNNEI. J gave up 4 bases and V 5 bases, and 10 bases lay outside the gene matches. This CDR3 has 16 residues. The CDR3 sequence is CASSFARGRGNQPQHF. The CDR3 nucleotides read TGTGCCAGCAGTTTTGCCAGGGGGCGCGGAAATCAGCCCCAGCATTTT.

This clonotype was counted at least ten times. V usage is TRBV6-6 and J usage is TRBJ1-1; D gene ambiguous. V lost 6 bases, J lost 1 base, and 9 bases lay in between. Germline assignment: CDR1 MNHNY and CDR2 SVGAGI (reference sequence). The CDR3 sequence is 13 residues long. The CDR3 region is CASRLSQNTEAFF. CDR3 nucleotide sequence: TGTGCCAGCAGGCTATCACAGAACACTGAAGCTTTCTTT.

The chain couples TRBV14 to TRBJ1-1, with D perhaps TRBD1 (6 bases). The CDR3 length is 13 residues. The germline V gene encodes CDR1 SGHDN and CDR2 FVKESK. V shed 8 bases and J shed 7 bases, with 17 bases lying between them. The CDR3 bases are TGTGCCAGCCCCCGCGGGGGCGACGATGAAGCTTTCTTT. It codes for CASPRGGDDEAFF.

This clonotype came up a few times. The chain couples TRBV5-1 to TRBJ2-5, with 8 bases aligning to TRBD1. CDR1 is SGHRS, CDR2 YFSETQ, per germline. The CDR3 runs 16 residues. Trimming cost V 4 bases and J 4 bases; bases outside gene matches: 12. The CDR3 DNA sequence: TGCGCCAGCAGCACCGAGACAGGGGAAGGCAGAGAGACCCAGTACTTC. This gives the protein CASSTETGEGRETQYF.

This clonotype has at least ten counts. The V and J genes are TRBV15 and TRBJ1-2, with 7 nucleotides matching TRBD1. CDR1 is LNHNV, CDR2 YYDKDF, per germline (reference sequence). J lost 4 bases, V lost 1 base, and 9 bases had no gene match. CDR3 length equals 16 residues. CDR3 coding DNA: TGTGCCACCAGCAGAGCTTACAGGGGTAAACGCTATGGCTACACCTTC. Translated, it gives CATSRAYRGKRYGYTF.

Comments on this clonotype: As the CDR3 is not closed by the conserved phenylalanine or tryptophan, this likely results from a read error. This rearrangement joins TRBV14 to TRBJ1-5; D not resolved. CDR3 length equals 17 residues. The germline V and J ends were trimmed by 4 bases and 0 bases, with 16 bases remaining between them. CDR1 is SGHDN and CDR2 is FVKESK in the germline V gene. The CDR3 region is CASSPWWQTDSNQPQHL. The CDR3 DNA follows: TGTGCCAGCAGCCCTTGGTGGCAGACGGATAGCAATCAGCCCCAGCATCTT.

The V and J genes are TRBV7-2 and TRBJ2-7, with D possibly being TRBD1 (5 bases). The CDR3 extends over 17 amino acids. CDR1 SGHTA and CDR2 FQGNSA come from the germline V gene. The V and J ends lost 6 bases and 3 bases respectively, with 24 bases between them. This CDR3 reads CASSLRLRAARGYEQYF. The DNA of the CDR3 is TGTGCCAGCAGTTTGCGGCTCAGGGCGGCCCGCGGCTACGAGCAGTACTTC.

Regarding this clonotype: Possible read error: a much larger clone is one base away. This likely comes from a read error, as the CDR3 has no conserved phenylalanine or tryptophan at its end. The chain links TRBV2 to TRBJ1-2, with unresolved D. Deletions cut 8 bases from V and 0 bases from J, with 7 bases between. This CDR3 has 12 amino acids. CDR1 SNHLY and CDR2 FYNNEI come from the germline V gene. Here the CDR3 DNA reads TGTGCCAGCTCCGAGGCTAACTATGGCTACACCCTC. Its translation: CASSEANYGYTL.

This clonotype came up a few times. The chain combines TRBV9 with TRBJ1-5; TRBD1 matches 8 bases. This CDR3 contains 16 residues. Germline V lookup: CDR1 SGDLS, CDR2 YYNGEE. V shed 3 bases and J 13 bases; nucleotides not matched to a gene: 18. CDR3 DNA: TGTGCCAGCAGCGAAGGGGGGACAGGTCCCGATAGGGAACAGCATTTT. Amino acid sequence: CASSEGGTGPDREQHF.

This chain uses TRBV5-1 with TRBJ2-7; TRBD2 agrees at 11 bases. This CDR3 is 14 amino acids long. V shed 9 bases, J shed 4 bases, and the junction held 9 bases outside the gene matches. Germline CDR1 SGHRS, CDR2 YFSETQ. The CDR3: CATSPGTSGYEQYF. CDR3 nucleotides: TGCGCCACCTCACCCGGGACTAGCGGTTACGAGCAGTACTTC.

This clonotype was found once. Lacking the conserved final phenylalanine or tryptophan, this CDR3 likely reflects a read error. The DNA is omitted, as the CDR3 cannot be located on it reliably, and the CDR3 follows TCRdb's listing. V is TRBV14 and J is TRBJ2-6; TRBD1, as called in the table, went unchecked against the DNA. Termini included, the CDR3 measures 9 amino acids. Germline CDR1 reads SGHDN; CDR2 reads FVKESK. This CDR3 is CASSQGLGS.

This clonotype occurred a few times. The junction departs from the called germline gene at one end, perhaps through a read error. The chain joins TRBV10-1 to TRBJ2-7; D gene uncertain. The CDR3 is 12 residues long. Germline CDR1 is WNHNN and CDR2 is SYGVQD (reference sequence). CDR3 nucleotide sequence: TGTGCCAGCAGTGCGACCTCCTACGAGCAGTACTTC. This codes for CASSATSYEQYF.

The V and J genes are TRBV5-5 and TRBJ2-7; 8 positions agree with TRBD2. Germline V gene lookup returns CDR1 SGHKS and CDR2 YYEKEE (reference sequence). The CDR3 is 15 residues long. V shed 1 base, J shed 6 bases, and the junction held 9 bases outside the gene matches. In DNA form, the CDR3 reads TGTGCCAGCAGCTTGTGGGGGCATCGGGAGGGCGAGCAGTACTTC. This gives the protein CASSLWGHREGEQYF.

CDR3 sequence: CASSFQGGSYEQYF. For the CDR3, the DNA is TGTGCCAGCAGCTTCCAGGGTGGATCCTACGAGCAGTACTTC. The chain uses TRBV7-9 and TRBJ2-7; D is possibly TRBD1 (5 bases). Trimming cost V 3 bases and J 1 base, with 10 bases left between them. This CDR3 is built from 14 residues. Germline V gene sequence: CDR1 SEHNR, CDR2 FQNEAQ (reference sequence).

The table lists this clonotype with a count of one. Since a much larger clone is just one base distant, this may be a read error. The chain uses TRBV7-9 and TRBJ1-5; either TRBD1 or TRBD2 may supply D (5 bases each). Gene TRBJ2-3 matches the end of the DNA better, so the J call may be wrong. Germline CDR1 reads SEHNR; CDR2 reads FQNEAQ (reference sequence). CDR3 size: 12 residues. The CDR3 DNA is TGTGCCAGCAGCTTAGGTAGGGACCCCCAGTATTTT. Its protein is CASSLGRDPQYF.

This clonotype was seen only a few times. The chain has TRBV14 and TRBJ2-5; tentatively, D is TRBD2 (5 bases). The V and J ends lost 4 bases and 3 bases respectively, with 9 bases between them. Looked up from germline, CDR1 is SGHDN and CDR2 is FVKESK. The CDR3 length is 13 residues. The CDR3, as DNA: TGTGCCAGCAGCCCGGGGATAGAAGAGACCCAGTACTTC. Amino acid sequence: CASSPGIEETQYF. The whole variable domain, remainder taken from reference TRBV14 and TRBJ2-5, is EAGVTQFPSHSVIEKGQTVTLRCDPISGHDNLYWYRRVMGKEIKFLLHFVKESKQDESGMPNNRFLAERTGGTYSTLKVQPAELEDSGVYFCASSPGIEETQYFGPGTRLLVL.

Regarding this clonotype: A junction end diverges from the germline sequence, so it may reflect a read error. This chain joins TRBV10-3 and TRBJ2-1; maybe TRBD2 (7 bases). Per germline, CDR1 ENHRY and CDR2 SYGVKD. The CDR3 is made up of 14 amino acids. CDR3 amino acids: CVIPKGGELNEQFF. The CDR3 coding sequence is TGTGTCATCCCCAAAGGGGGGGAGCTCAATGAGCAGTTCTTC.

Comments on this clonotype: Since a much larger clone is just one base distant, this may be a read error. No conserved phenylalanine or tryptophan is present at the end of the CDR3, so a read error is the likely explanation. V and J are TRBV7-9 and TRBJ1-1; D unresolved. The germline gives CDR1 SEHNR, CDR2 FQNEAQ (reference sequence). The CDR3 consists of 14 residues. Trimming removed 1 base from V and 0 bases from J, with 6 bases in between. CDR3 nucleotides: TGTGCCAGCAGCTTAGGGGCGCTGAACACTGAAGCTTTCTCT. It specifies CASSLGALNTEAFS.

V usage is TRBV2 and J usage is TRBJ1-5, with a possible D match to TRBD1 (6 bases). The germline gives CDR1 SNHLY, CDR2 FYNNEI. Trimming took off 5 bases at V and 0 bases at J, with 14 bases between the two ends. This CDR3 has 16 residues. The CDR3 is CASSFSGRGSNQPQHF. For the CDR3, the DNA is TGTGCCAGCAGTTTCTCGGGCAGGGGTAGCAATCAGCCCCAGCATTTT.

V gene TRBV24-1 combines with J gene TRBJ1-4, with D perhaps matching TRBD1 (5 bases). CDR3 size: 15 residues. Germline V CDR1 and CDR2: KGHDR, SFDVKD. With 3 bases removed from V and 5 bases from J, the gap between germline ends came to 12 bases. CDR3 DNA: TGTGCCACCAGTGATGCGGGACCTGCGAATGAAAAACTGTTTTTT. Protein product: CATSDAGPANEKLFF.

Many counts were recorded for this clonotype. V is TRBV15 and J is TRBJ2-5; D is unclear. This CDR3 contains 14 residues. The V gene lost 2 bases and the J gene lost 4 bases, with 11 bases spanning the gap. The germline V gene has CDR1 LNHNV and CDR2 YYDKDF (reference sequence). CDR3 nucleotides: TGTGCCACCAGCAGAAGACAATCGGTAGAGACCCAGTACTTC. Protein sequence: CATSRRQSVETQYF.

This clonotype was seen a handful of times. The chain recombines TRBV7-3 with TRBJ2-2; D gene uncertain. Germline assignment: CDR1 SGHTA and CDR2 FQGTGA. CDR3 length: 13 amino acids. The ends were cut back, 5 bases at V and 6 bases at J, with 10 bases in the middle. In DNA, the CDR3 is TGTGCCAGCAGCCCGGGTTCCGCCGGGGAGCTGTTTTTT. Amino acid sequence: CASSPGSAGELFF. The entire variable domain, with the rest obtained from reference TRBV7-3 and TRBJ2-2, is as follows: GAGVSQTPSNKVTEKGKYVELRCDPISGHTALYWYRQSLGQGPEFLIYFQGTGAADDSGLPNDRFFAVRPEGSVSTLKIQRTERGDSAVYLCASSPGSAGELFFGEGSRLTVL.

Turning to this clonotype: Compared with germline, one end of the junction differs, possibly owing to a read error. This sequence joins TRBV15 and TRBJ2-3; 7 nucleotides align to TRBD1. CDR3 length: 16 amino acids. Looked up from germline, CDR1 is LNHNV and CDR2 is YYDKDF (reference sequence). The CDR3 loop reads CATSRRADRVGDTQYF. The CDR3 nucleotides read TGTGCCACTAGCAGGCGGGCCGACAGGGTGGGAGATACGCAGTATTTT.

The chain recombines TRBV25-1 with TRBJ1-3; D remains unclear. There are 13 residues in the CDR3. The V and J ends lost 9 bases and 4 bases respectively, with 13 bases between them. Germline V gene data show CDR1 as MGHDK and CDR2 as SYGVNS. CDR3 in amino acids: CARSVPGGNTIYF. Written as DNA, the CDR3 is TGTGCCAGGTCGGTTCCGGGGGGAAACACCATATATTTT.

This clonotype has only a few counts. This chain uses TRBV20-1 with TRBJ2-5; maybe TRBD2 (5 bases). Germline V lookup: CDR1 DFQATT, CDR2 SNEGSKA (reference sequence). V lost 2 bases and J lost 4, with 11 bases in between. CDR3 size: 13 residues. The CDR3 DNA reads as TGCAGTGCTAGACCTGGAGGAGGAGAGACCCAGTACTTC. It is translated as CSARPGGGETQYF.

CDR3 sequence (DNA): TGTGCCACCAGACAGTTGAGTACGGGGGAGACCCAGTACTTC. The encoded protein is CATRQLSTGETQYF. The V call is TRBV19, the J call TRBJ2-5, with D perhaps given as TRBD1 or TRBD2 (5 bases each). The germline CDR1 and CDR2 sequences are LNHDA and SQIVND (reference sequence). V was shortened by 10 bases and J by 5 bases, with 20 bases between the two germline ends. The CDR3 is 14 residues long.